This TCR beta chain was recorded in a study of blood T cells in healthy people across ages. General study findings and limits: The study regarded diversity estimates from one million T cells as underestimates.

This clonotype has only a few counts. What it binds is not known. Each of the donors had approximately 10 milliliters of peripheral blood drawn into EDTA-treated Vacutainer tubes. It was with a sample-barcoded 5' primer and a J-beta primer mix that a second PCR of about 6 to 12 cycles was run. TCRdb used MiXCR to reprocess the 5' RACE reads, holding one entry per CDR3 protein. In the table there are about 1.8 million distinct CDR3 sequences, approximately 50% of which are singletons. CDR1 and CDR2 (germline): MGHDK, SYGVNS. The length of the CDR3 is 15 residues. V lost 2 bases to trimming and J lost 1 base, with 9 bases between them.

V usage is TRBV25-1 and J usage is TRBJ1-3; weak D call: TRBD1 (6 bases). What was sequenced was blood. The sequence came from a woman between 40 and 50 years old in good health. The CDR3 spells CASSEDRPSGNTIYF. The CDR3 DNA reads as TGTGCCAGCAGTGAAGACAGGCCTTCTGGAAACACCATATATTTT. Drawing the rest from reference TRBV25-1 and TRBJ1-3, the complete variable domain is EADIYQTPRYLVIGTGKKITLECSQTMGHDKMYWYQQDPGMELHLIHYSYGVNSTEKGDLSSESTVSRIRTEHFPLTLESARPSHTSQYLCASSEDRPSGNTIYFGEGSWLTVV.